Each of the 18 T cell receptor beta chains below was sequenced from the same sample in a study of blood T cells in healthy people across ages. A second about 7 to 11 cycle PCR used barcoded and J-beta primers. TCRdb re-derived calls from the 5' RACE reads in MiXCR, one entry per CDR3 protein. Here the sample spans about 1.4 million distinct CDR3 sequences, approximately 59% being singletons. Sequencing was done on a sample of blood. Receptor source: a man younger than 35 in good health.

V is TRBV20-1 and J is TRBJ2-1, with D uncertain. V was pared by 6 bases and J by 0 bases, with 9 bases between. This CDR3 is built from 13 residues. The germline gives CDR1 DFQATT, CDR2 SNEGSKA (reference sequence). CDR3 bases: TGCAGTGCACTCCCGAGCTCCTACAATGAGCAGTTCTTC. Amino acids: CSALPSSYNEQFF.

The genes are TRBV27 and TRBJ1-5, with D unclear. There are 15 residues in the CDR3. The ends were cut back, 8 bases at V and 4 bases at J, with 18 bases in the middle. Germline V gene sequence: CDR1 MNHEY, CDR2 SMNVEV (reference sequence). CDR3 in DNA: TGTGCCAGCTCCCCCTCGGTTTGGGTAAATCAGCCCCAGCATTTT. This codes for CASSPSVWVNQPQHF.

The CDR3 loop reads CASINIPGRGTPEQYF. The CDR3 DNA follows: TGTGCCAGCATAAACATCCCCGGCCGGGGTACTCCCGAGCAGTACTTC. The chain uses TRBV6-6 and TRBJ2-4, with D perhaps TRBD2 (5 bases). The J call may be in error: the DNA end matches TRBJ2-7 better. The CDR3 runs to 16 residues. From germline, CDR1 is MNHNY and CDR2 SVGAGI (reference sequence).

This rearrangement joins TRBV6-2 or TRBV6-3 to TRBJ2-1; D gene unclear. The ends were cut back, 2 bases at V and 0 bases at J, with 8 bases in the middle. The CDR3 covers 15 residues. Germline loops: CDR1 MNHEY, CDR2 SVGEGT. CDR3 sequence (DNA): TGTGCCAGCAGTTACGAGGCAAACTCCTACAATGAGCAGTTCTTC. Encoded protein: CASSYEANSYNEQFF.

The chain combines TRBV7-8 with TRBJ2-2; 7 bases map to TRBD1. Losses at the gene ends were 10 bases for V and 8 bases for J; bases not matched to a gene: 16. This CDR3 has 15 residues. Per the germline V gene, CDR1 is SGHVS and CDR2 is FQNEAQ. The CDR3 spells CATGPRDSTRGELFF. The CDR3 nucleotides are TGTGCCACCGGCCCCCGGGACAGCACAAGAGGGGAGCTGTTTTTT. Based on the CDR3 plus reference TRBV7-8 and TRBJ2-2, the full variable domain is GAGVSQSPRYKVAKRGQDVALRCDPISGHVSLFWYQQALGQGPEFLTYFQNEAQLDKSGLPSDRFFAERPEGSVSTLKIQRTQQEDSAVYLCATGPRDSTRGELFFGEGSRLTVL.

CDR3 loop: CSVAGTGLSEQFF. Written as DNA, the CDR3 is TGCAGCGTAGCCGGGACTGGCTTATCGGAGCAGTTCTTC. J is TRBJ2-1 and V is TRBV29-1; possibly TRBD2 for D (6 bases). Germline CDR1 and CDR2: SQVTM and ANQGSEA. The ends were cut back, 6 bases at V and 10 bases at J, with 19 bases in the middle. The CDR3 runs 13 residues.

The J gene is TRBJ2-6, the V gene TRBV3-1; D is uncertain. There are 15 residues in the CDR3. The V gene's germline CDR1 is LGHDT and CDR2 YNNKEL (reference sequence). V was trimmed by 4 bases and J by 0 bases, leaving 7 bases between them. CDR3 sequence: CASSRISSGANVLTF. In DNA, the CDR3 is TGTGCCAGCAGCCGGATTAGCTCTGGGGCCAACGTCCTGACTTTC.

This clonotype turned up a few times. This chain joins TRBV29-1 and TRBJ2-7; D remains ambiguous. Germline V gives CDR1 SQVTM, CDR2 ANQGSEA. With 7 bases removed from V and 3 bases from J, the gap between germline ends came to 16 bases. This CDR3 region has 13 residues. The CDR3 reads CSASGLDRYEQYF. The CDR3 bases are TGCAGCGCATCGGGTCTAGATCGCTACGAGCAGTACTTC.

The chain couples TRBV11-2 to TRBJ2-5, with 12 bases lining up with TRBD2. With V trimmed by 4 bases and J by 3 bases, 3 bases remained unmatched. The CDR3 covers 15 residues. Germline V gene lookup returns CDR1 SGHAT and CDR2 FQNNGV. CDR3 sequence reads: CASSSRTSGEETQYF. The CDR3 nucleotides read TGTGCCAGCAGCTCGCGGACTAGCGGGGAAGAGACCCAGTACTTC.

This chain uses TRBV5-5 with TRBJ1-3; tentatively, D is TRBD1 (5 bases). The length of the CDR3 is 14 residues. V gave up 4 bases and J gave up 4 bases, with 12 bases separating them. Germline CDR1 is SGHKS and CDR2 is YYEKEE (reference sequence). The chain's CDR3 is CASSRGDPGNTIYF. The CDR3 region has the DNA TGTGCCAGCAGCCGTGGGGACCCCGGAAACACCATATATTTT. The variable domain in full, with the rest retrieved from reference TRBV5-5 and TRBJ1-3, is DAGVTQSPTHLIKTRGQQVTLRCSPISGHKSVSWYQQVLGQGPQFIFQYYEKEERGRGNFPDRFSARQFPNYSSELNVNALLLGDSALYLCASSRGDPGNTIYFGEGSWLTVV.

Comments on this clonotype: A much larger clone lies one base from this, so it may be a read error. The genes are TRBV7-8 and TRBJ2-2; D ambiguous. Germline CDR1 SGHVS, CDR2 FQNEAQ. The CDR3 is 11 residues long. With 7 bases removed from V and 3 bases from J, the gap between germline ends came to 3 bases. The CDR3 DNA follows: TGTGCCAGCATGGACACCGGGGAGCTGTTTTTT. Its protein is CASMDTGELFF.

The CDR3 sequence: CASSLVYLGDLSSYEQYF. The CDR3, as DNA: TGCGCCAGCAGCTTGGTTTATCTCGGGGACCTAAGCTCCTACGAGCAGTACTTC. The V call is TRBV5-1, the J call TRBJ2-7; TRBD1 or TRBD2 may be the D gene (5 bases each). This CDR3 comprises 18 residues. Per germline, CDR1 SGHRS and CDR2 YFSETQ. V gave up 0 bases and J gave up 0 bases, with 19 bases separating them.

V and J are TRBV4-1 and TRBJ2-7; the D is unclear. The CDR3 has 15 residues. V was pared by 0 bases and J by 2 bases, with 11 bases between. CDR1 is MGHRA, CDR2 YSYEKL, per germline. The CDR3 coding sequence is TGCGCCAGCAGCCAAGATGTCAGGCCCCCCTACGAGCAGTACTTC. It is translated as CASSQDVRPPYEQYF.

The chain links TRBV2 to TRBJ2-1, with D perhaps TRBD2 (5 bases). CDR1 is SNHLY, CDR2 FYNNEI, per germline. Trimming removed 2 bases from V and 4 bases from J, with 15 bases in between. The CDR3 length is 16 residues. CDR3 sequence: CASSESQATGYNEQFF. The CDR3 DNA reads TGTGCCAGCAGTGAATCCCAGGCGACGGGGTACAATGAGCAGTTCTTC.

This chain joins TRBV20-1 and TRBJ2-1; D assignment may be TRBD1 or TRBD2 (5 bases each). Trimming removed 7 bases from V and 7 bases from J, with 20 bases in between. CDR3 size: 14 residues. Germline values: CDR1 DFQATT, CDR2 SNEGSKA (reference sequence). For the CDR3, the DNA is TGCAGTGTACCCTCGGGGCTAGTAGTAAATGAGCAGTTCTTC. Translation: CSVPSGLVVNEQFF.

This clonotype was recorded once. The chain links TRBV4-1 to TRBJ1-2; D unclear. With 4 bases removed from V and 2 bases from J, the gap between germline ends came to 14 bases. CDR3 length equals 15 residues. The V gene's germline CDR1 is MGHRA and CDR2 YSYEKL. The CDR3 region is CASSPSGGENYGYTF. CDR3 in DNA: TGCGCCAGCAGCCCGTCAGGAGGAGAAAACTATGGCTACACCTTC.

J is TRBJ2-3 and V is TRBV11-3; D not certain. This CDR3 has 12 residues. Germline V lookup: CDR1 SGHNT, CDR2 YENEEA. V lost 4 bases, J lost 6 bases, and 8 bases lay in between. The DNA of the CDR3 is TGTGCCAGCAGCTACACGTCGGATACGCAGTATTTT. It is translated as CASSYTSDTQYF.

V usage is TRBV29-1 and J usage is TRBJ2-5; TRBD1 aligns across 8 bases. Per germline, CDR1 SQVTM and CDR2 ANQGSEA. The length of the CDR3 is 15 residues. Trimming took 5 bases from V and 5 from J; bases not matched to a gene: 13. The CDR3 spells CSVKPTGQGGETQYF. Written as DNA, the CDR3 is TGCAGCGTTAAACCTACCGGACAGGGCGGGGAGACCCAGTACTTC.